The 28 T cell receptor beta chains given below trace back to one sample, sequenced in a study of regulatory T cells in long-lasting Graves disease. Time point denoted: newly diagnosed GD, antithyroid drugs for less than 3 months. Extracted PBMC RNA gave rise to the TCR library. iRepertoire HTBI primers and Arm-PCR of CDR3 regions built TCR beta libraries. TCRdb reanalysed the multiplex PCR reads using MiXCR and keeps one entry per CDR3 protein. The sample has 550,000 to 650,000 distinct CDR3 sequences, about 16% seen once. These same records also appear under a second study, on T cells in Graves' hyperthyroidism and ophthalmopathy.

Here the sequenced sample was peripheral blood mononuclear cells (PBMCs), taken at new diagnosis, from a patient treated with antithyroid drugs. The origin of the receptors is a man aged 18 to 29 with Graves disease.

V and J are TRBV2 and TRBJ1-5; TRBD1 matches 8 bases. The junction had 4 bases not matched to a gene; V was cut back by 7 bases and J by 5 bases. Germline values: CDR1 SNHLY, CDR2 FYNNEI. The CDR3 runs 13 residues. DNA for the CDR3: TGTGCCAGCACCGGACAGGGCGATCAGCCCCAGCATTTT. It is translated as CASTGQGDQPQHF. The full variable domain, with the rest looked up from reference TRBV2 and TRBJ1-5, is EPEVTQTPSHQVTQMGQEVILRCVPISNHLYFYWYRQILGQKVEFLVSFYNNEISEKSEIFDDQFSVERPDGSNFTLKIRSTKLEDSAMYFCASTGQGDQPQHFGDGTRLSIL.

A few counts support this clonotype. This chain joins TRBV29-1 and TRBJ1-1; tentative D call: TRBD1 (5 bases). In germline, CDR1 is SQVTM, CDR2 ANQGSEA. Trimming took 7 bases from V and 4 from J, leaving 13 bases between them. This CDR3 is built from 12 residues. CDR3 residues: CSGQRGTTEAFF. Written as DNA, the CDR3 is TGCAGCGGCCAACGAGGGACCACTGAAGCTTTCTTT.

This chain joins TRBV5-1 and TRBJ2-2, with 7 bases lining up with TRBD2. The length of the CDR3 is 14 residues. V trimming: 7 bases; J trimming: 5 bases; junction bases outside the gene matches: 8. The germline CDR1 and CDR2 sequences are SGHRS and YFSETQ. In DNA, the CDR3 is TGCGCCAGCGGACCTGGGGGGGGTACCGGGGAGCTGTTTTTT. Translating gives CASGPGGGTGELFF.

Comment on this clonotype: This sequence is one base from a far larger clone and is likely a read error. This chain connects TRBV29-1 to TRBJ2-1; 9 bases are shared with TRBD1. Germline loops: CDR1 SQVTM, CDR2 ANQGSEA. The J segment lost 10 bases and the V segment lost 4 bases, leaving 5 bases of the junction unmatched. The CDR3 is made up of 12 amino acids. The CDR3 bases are TGCAGCGTTGCAGGACAGGGGTACGAGCAGTTCTTC. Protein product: CSVAGQGYEQFF.

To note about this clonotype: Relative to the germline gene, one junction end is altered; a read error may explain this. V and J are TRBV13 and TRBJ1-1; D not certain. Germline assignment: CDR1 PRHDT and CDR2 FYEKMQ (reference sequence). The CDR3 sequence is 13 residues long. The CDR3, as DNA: TGTGCCAGCAGCTTCCGAGCGGCGGACGAGGCCCCTTTT. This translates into CASSFRAADEAPF.

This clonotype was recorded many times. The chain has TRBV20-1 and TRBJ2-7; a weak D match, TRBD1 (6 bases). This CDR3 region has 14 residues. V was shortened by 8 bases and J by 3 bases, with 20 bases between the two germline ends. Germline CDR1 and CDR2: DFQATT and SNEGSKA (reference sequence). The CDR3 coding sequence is TGCAGTAAACTTTCCCGGGACACCGACTACGAGCAGTACTTC. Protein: CSKLSRDTDYEQYF.

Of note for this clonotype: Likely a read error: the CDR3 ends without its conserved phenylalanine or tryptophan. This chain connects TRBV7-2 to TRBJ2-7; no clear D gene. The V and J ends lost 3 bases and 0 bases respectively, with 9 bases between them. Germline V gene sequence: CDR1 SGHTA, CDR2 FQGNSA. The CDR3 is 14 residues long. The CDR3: CASSLAVSSYEQYL. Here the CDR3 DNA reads TGTGCCAGCAGCTTGGCGGTAAGCTCCTACGAGCAGTACCTC.

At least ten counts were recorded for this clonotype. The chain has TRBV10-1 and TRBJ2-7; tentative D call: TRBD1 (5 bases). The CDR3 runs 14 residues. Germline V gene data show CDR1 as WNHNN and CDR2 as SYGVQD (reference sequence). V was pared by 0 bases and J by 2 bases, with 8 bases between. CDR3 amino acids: CASSESGHTYEQYF. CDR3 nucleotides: TGCGCCAGCAGTGAGTCAGGACATACCTACGAGCAGTACTTC.

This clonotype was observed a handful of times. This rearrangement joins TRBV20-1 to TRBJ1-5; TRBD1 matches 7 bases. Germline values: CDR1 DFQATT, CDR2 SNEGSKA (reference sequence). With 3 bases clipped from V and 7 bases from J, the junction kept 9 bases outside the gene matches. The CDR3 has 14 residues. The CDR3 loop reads CSARNDRDRQPQHF. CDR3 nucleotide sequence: TGCAGTGCTAGGAATGACAGGGATCGCCAGCCCCAGCATTTT.

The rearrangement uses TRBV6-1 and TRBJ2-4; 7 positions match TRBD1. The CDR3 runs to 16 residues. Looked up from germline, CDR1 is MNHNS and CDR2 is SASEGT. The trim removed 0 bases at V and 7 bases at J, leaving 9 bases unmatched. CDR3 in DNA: TGTGCCAGCAGTGAAGCGCACGGGACAGATAGGAACATTCAGTACTTC. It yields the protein CASSEAHGTDRNIQYF.

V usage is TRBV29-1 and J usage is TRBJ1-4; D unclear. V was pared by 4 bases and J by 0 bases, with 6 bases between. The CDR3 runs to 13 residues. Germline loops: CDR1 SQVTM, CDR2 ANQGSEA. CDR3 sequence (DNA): TGCAGCGTTGTTGTTGCAACTAATGAAAAACTGTTTTTT. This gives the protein CSVVVATNEKLFF.

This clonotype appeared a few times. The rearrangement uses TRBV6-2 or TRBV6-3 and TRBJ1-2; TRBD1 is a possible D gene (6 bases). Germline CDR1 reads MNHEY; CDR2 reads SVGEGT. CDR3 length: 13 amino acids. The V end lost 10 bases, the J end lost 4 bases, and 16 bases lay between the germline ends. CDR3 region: CATTEGGAYGYTF. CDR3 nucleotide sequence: TGTGCCACCACCGAGGGGGGGGCCTATGGCTACACCTTC.

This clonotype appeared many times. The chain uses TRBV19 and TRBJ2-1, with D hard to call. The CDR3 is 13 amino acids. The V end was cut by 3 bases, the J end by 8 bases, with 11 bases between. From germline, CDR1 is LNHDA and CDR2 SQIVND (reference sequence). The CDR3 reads CASSMGLIDEQFF. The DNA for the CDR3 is TGTGCCAGTAGTATGGGTCTCATCGATGAGCAGTTCTTC.

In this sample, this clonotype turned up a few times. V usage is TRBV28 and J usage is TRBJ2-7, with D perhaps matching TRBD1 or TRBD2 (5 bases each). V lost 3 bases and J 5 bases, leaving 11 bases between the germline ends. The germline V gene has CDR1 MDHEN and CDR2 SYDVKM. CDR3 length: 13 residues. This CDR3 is CASSFRDRNEQYF. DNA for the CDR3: TGTGCCAGCAGTTTTCGGGACCGCAACGAGCAGTACTTC.

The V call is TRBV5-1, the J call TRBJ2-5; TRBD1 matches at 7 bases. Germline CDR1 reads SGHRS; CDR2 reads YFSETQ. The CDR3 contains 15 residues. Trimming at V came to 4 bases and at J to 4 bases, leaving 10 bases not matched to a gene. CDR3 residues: CASSTAGTEGETQYF. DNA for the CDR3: TGCGCCAGCAGCACAGCCGGGACAGAGGGAGAGACCCAGTACTTC.

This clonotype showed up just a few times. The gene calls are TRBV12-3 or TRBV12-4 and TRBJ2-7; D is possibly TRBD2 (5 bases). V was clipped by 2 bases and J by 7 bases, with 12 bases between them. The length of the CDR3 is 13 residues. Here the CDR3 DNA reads TGTGCCAGCAGTTTACCACCCTCGGGAGAGCAGTACTTC. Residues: CASSLPPSGEQYF.

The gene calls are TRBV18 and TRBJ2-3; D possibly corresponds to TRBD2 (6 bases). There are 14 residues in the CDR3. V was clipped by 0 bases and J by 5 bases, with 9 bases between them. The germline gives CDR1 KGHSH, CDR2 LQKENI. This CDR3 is CASSPPGLLDTQYF. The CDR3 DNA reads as TGTGCCAGCTCACCACCGGGACTTTTAGATACGCAGTATTTT.

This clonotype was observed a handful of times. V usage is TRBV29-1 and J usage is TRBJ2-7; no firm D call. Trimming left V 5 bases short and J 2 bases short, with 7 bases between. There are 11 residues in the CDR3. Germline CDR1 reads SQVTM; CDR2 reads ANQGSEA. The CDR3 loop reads CSVWNAYEQYF. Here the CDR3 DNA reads TGCAGCGTTTGGAACGCCTACGAGCAGTACTTC.

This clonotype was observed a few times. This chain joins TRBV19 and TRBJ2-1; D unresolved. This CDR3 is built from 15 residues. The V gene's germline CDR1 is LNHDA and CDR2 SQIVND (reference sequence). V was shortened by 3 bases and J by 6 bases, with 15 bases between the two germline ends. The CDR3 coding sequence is TGTGCCAGTAGTATTCTTGGGGTGTCTTCCAATGAGCAGTTCTTC. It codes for CASSILGVSSNEQFF.

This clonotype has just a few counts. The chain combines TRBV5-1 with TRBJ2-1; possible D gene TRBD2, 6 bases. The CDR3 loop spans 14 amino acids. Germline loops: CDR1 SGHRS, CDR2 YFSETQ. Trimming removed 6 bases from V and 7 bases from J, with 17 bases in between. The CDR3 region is CASTLGGAWNEQFF. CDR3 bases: TGCGCCAGCACCCTCGGCGGGGCTTGGAATGAGCAGTTCTTC.

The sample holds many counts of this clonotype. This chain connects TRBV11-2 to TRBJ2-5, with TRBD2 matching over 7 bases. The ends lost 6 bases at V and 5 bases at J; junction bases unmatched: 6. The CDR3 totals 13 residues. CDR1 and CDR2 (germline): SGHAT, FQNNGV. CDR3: CASREGGKETQYF. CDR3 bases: TGTGCCAGCAGAGAGGGAGGGAAGGAGACCCAGTACTTC.

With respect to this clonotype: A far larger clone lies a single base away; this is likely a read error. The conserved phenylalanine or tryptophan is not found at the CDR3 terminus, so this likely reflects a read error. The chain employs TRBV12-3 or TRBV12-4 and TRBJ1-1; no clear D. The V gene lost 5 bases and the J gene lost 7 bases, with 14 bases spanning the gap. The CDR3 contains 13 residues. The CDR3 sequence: CASSVSRQIEAFL. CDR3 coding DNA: TGTGCCAGCAGTGTTTCGCGACAAATTGAAGCTTTCCTT.

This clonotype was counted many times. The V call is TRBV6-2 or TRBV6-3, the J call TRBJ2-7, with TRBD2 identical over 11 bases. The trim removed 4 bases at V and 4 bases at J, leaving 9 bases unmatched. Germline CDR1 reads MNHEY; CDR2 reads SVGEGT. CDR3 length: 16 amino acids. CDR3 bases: TGTGCCAGCAGTTCCGGGACTAGCGGTCGAGCATACGAGCAGTACTTC. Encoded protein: CASSSGTSGRAYEQYF.

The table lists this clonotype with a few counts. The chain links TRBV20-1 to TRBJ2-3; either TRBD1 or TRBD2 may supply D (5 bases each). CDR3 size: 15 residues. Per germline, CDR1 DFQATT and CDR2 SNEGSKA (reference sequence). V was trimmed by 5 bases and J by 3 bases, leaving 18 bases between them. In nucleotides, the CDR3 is TGCAGTGCTGGACGATGGGGGAGTCTAACAGATACGCAGTATTTT. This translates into CSAGRWGSLTDTQYF.

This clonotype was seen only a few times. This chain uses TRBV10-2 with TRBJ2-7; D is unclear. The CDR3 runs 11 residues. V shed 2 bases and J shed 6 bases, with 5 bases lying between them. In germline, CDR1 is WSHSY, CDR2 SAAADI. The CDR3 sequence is CASSEMSEQYF. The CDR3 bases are TGCGCCAGCAGTGAGATGAGCGAGCAGTACTTC.

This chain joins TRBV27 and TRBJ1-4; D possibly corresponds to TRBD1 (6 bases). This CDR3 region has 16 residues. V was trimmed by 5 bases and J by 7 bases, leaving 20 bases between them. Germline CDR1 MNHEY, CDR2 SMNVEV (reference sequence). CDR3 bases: TGTGCCAGCAGTCCTGGGACAACGGGGATGGGTGAAAAACTGTTTTTT. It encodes CASSPGTTGMGEKLFF.

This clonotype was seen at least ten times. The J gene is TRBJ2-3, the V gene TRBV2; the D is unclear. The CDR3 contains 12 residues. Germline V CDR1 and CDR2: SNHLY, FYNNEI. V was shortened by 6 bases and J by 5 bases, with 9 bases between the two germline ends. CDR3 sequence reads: CASSGLGDTQYF. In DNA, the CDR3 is TGTGCCAGCAGCGGATTAGGAGATACGCAGTATTTT. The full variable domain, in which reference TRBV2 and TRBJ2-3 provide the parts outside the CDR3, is EPEVTQTPSHQVTQMGQEVILRCVPISNHLYFYWYRQILGQKVEFLVSFYNNEISEKSEIFDDQFSVERPDGSNFTLKIRSTKLEDSAMYFCASSGLGDTQYFGPGTRLTVL.

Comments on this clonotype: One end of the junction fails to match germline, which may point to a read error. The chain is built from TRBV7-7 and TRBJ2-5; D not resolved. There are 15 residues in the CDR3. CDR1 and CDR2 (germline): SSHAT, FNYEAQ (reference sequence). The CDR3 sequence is CASSLGLSSQETQYF. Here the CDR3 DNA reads TGTGCTAGCAGCTTAGGTTTGTCGTCCCAAGAGACCCAGTACTTC.